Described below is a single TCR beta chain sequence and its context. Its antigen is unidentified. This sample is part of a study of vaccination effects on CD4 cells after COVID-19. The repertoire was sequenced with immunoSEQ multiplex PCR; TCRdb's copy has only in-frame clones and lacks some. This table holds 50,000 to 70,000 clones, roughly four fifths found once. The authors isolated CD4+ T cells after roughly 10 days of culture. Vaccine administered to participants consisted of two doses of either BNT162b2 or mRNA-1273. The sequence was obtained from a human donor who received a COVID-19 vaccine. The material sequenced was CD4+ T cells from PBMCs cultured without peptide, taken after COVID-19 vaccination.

CDR3 DNA: TGTGCCAGCTCACCCCGGGACGGGGGCTACAATGAGCAGTTCTTC. Amino acids: CASSPRDGGYNEQFF. The rearrangement joins TRBV18 to TRBJ2-1; D may be TRBD2 (6 bases). The CDR3 contains 15 residues. The V and J ends lost 3 bases and 3 bases respectively, with 12 bases between them. Looked up from germline, CDR1 is KGHSH and CDR2 is LQKENI.